Below, 25 T cell receptor beta chains from the same sample are listed, as sequenced in a study of OX40 agonist ivuxolimab in advanced cancers. TCRdb's copy holds only in-frame clones and misses some; the assay was immunoSEQ multiplex PCR. The table has about 27,000 clones, approximately 90% seen once; the top ten hold just under 20%. The sample in question was CD4+ or CD8+ T cells sorted from blood, obtained in a trial of the OX40 agonist ivuxolimab. These receptors came from an adult with an advanced solid tumor such as melanoma, head and neck, liver or kidney cancer.

The chain employs TRBV6-6 and TRBJ1-5, with D possibly matching TRBD1 (6 bases). The V and J ends lost 5 bases and 5 bases respectively, with 16 bases between them. The germline gives CDR1 MNHNY, CDR2 SVGAGI (reference sequence). The CDR3 is 15 amino acids. The CDR3 DNA reads TGTGCCAGCAGTGAGGGGGTCGGAGGGTATCAGCCCCAGCATTTT. The encoded protein is CASSEGVGGYQPQHF.

The rearrangement links TRBV9 to TRBJ2-7; D is undetermined. Germline CDR1 and CDR2: SGDLS and YYNGEE. This CDR3 contains 13 residues. Trimming removed 0 bases at V and 6 bases at J, with 10 bases between. The CDR3 DNA is TGTGCCAGCAGCGTAGGGGGAAGGAGCGAGCAGTACTTC. This codes for CASSVGGRSEQYF. The full variable domain, completed using reference TRBV9 and TRBJ2-7, is DSGVTQTPKHLITATGQRVTLRCSPRSGDLSVYWYQQSLDQGLQFLIQYYNGEERAKGNILERFSAQQFPDLHSELNLSSLELGDSALYFCASSVGGRSEQYFGPGTRLTVT.

This sequence joins TRBV6-6 and TRBJ2-2; 8 bases are shared with TRBD1. The CDR3 length is 12 residues. Looked up from germline, CDR1 is MNHNY and CDR2 is SVGAGI (reference sequence). The trim removed 5 bases at V and 7 bases at J, leaving 0 bases unmatched. The CDR3 coding sequence is TGTGCCAGCAGTGACAGGGGCGGGGAGCTGTTTTTT. Translation: CASSDRGGELFF.

The V call is TRBV6-1, the J call TRBJ2-7, with D perhaps being TRBD1 or TRBD2 (5 bases each). V was pared by 4 bases and J by 0 bases, with 10 bases between. The CDR3 has 14 amino acids. From germline, CDR1 is MNHNS and CDR2 SASEGT. CDR3 sequence: CASSGDGYSYEQYF. As DNA, the CDR3 is TGTGCCAGCAGTGGGGACGGTTACTCCTACGAGCAGTACTTC.

This clone appeared a single time. This chain joins TRBV4-1 and TRBJ2-5; D might be TRBD1 or TRBD2, each matching 7 bases. The length of the CDR3 is 13 residues. CDR1 MGHRA and CDR2 YSYEKL come from the germline V gene. V lost 7 bases and J lost 2, with 11 bases in between. The DNA of the CDR3 is TGCGCCAGCACCCAGGGGGGGCAAGAGACCCAGTACTTC. Its translation: CASTQGGQETQYF.

The chain is built from TRBV10-3 and TRBJ2-3; TRBD2 aligns across 10 bases. The germline V gene encodes CDR1 ENHRY and CDR2 SYGVKD. The CDR3 runs 17 residues. The V and J ends lost 5 bases and 2 bases, in that order; junction bases with no gene match: 10. The CDR3 here is CAISQTSGTTPTDTQYF. In nucleotides, the CDR3 is TGTGCCATCAGTCAAACTAGCGGGACGACTCCCACAGATACGCAGTATTTT.

The genes are TRBV4-1 and TRBJ1-3; D remains unclear. This CDR3 region has 14 residues. The germline V gene encodes CDR1 MGHRA and CDR2 YSYEKL. V was cut by 9 bases and J by 0 bases, with 12 bases left in between. CDR3 nucleotide sequence: TGCGCCAGTGGCGGAACCAACTCTGGAAACACCATATATTTT. This translates into CASGGTNSGNTIYF.

This clone was recorded once. This chain joins TRBV28 and TRBJ1-1; D is possibly TRBD1 (6 bases). This CDR3 contains 12 residues. Trimming removed 10 bases at V and 3 bases at J, with 12 bases between. Germline V gene data show CDR1 as MDHEN and CDR2 as SYDVKM. In DNA form, the CDR3 reads TGTGCCACCTGTGACAGGTACACTGAAGCTTTCTTT. Amino acids: CATCDRYTEAFF.

The CDR3 sequence: CASSQPYKAGGSDNEQFF. The CDR3 DNA reads TGTGCCAGCAGCCAACCTTATAAAGCGGGAGGAAGTGACAATGAGCAGTTCTTC. The chain has TRBV14 and TRBJ2-1, with 9 positions matching TRBD2. The CDR3 contains 18 residues. Germline values: CDR1 SGHDN, CDR2 FVKESK. The V segment lost 2 bases and the J segment 5 bases; nucleotides outside the gene matches: 13.

Only one count was recorded for this clone. In DNA form, the CDR3 reads TGTGCCAGCAGTTTATTCGCGGGCCTATCCTACGAGCAGTACTTC. This translates into CASSLFAGLSYEQYF. V is TRBV27 and J is TRBJ2-7, with a possible D match to TRBD2 (5 bases). V was cut by 1 base and J by 1 base, with 11 bases left in between. The CDR3 runs 15 residues. Germline V gives CDR1 MNHEY, CDR2 SMNVEV (reference sequence).

This rearrangement joins TRBV5-8 to TRBJ2-5; TRBD1 might be the D (6 bases). Germline V gene lookup returns CDR1 SGHTS and CDR2 YDEGEE. The CDR3 loop spans 16 amino acids. V lost 0 bases and J lost 1, with 13 bases in between. This CDR3 reads CASSLGWTVTQETQYF. In DNA form, the CDR3 reads TGTGCCAGCAGCTTGGGGTGGACAGTCACCCAAGAGACCCAGTACTTC.

The rearrangement links TRBV5-4 to TRBJ2-7, with TRBD2 matching 8 bases. The germline CDR1 and CDR2 sequences are SGHNT and YYREEE (reference sequence). The CDR3 is made up of 16 amino acids. J lost 2 bases, V lost 4 bases, and 11 bases had no gene match. CDR3 sequence: CASSHRLAGQTYEQYF. The CDR3 nucleotides read TGTGCCAGCAGCCATCGCCTAGCGGGTCAAACCTACGAGCAGTACTTC.

This chain connects TRBV7-9 to TRBJ2-7, with D hard to call. The CDR3 is made up of 15 amino acids. V dropped 2 bases and J dropped 5 bases, with 16 bases sitting between them. Looked up from germline, CDR1 is SEHNR and CDR2 is FQNEAQ (reference sequence). The CDR3 DNA reads TGTGCCAGCAGCTTATCGCCGGGTCTTGGCAACGAGCAGTACTTC. This translates into CASSLSPGLGNEQYF.

This chain joins TRBV27 and TRBJ2-7; D may match TRBD1 or TRBD2 (5 bases each). CDR3 length: 14 residues. V was shortened by 5 bases and J by 4 bases, with 15 bases between the two germline ends. Germline loops: CDR1 MNHEY, CDR2 SMNVEV (reference sequence). CDR3 residues: CASSPRGRSYEQYF. The CDR3, as DNA: TGTGCCAGCAGTCCGAGGGGTAGGTCGTACGAGCAGTACTTC.

The chain couples TRBV13 to TRBJ1-2; tentative D call: TRBD1 (5 bases). CDR1 is PRHDT and CDR2 is FYEKMQ in the germline V gene (reference sequence). The CDR3 length is 13 residues. V was cut by 5 bases and J by 10 bases, with 17 bases left in between. The CDR3 region is CASSRTKNRLYTF. CDR3 DNA sequence: TGTGCCAGCAGCCGCACGAAAAACAGGCTCTACACCTTC.

The chain couples TRBV28 to TRBJ2-2; D may be TRBD2 (6 bases). The CDR3 runs to 16 residues. Germline V gene lookup returns CDR1 MDHEN and CDR2 SYDVKM. V gave up 4 bases and J gave up 5 bases, with 17 bases separating them. The CDR3 DNA follows: TGTGCCAGCAGTTCACCACTGGCGGGGTATACCGGGGAGCTGTTTTTT. This encodes CASSSPLAGYTGELFF.

V usage is TRBV6-5 and J usage is TRBJ1-4, with a possible D match to TRBD1 (6 bases). The CDR3 loop spans 14 amino acids. V dropped 5 bases and J dropped 6 bases, with 13 bases sitting between them. Germline V CDR1 and CDR2: MNHEY, SVGAGI. The CDR3 bases are TGTGCCAGCAGTCCCGACAGGTCCCATGAAAAACTGTTTTTT. It is translated as CASSPDRSHEKLFF.

V usage is TRBV5-5 and J usage is TRBJ1-1; D is undetermined. CDR1 is SGHKS, CDR2 YYEKEE, per germline (reference sequence). CDR3 length: 13 residues. Trimming stripped 5 bases from V and 3 bases from J, with 11 bases between. Here the CDR3 reads CASSSHGDTEAFF. CDR3 DNA: TGTGCCAGCAGTTCACACGGGGACACTGAAGCTTTCTTT.

The chain carries TRBV2 and TRBJ1-3; 7 bases line up with TRBD1. CDR3 size: 14 residues. V shed 5 bases and J 4 bases; nucleotides not matched to a gene: 5. CDR1 is SNHLY and CDR2 is FYNNEI in the germline V gene. The CDR3 DNA is TGTGCCAGCAGTCAGGGGGATGCCGGAAACACCATATATTTT. Its protein product is CASSQGDAGNTIYF.

This clone was observed once. The genes are TRBV10-3 and TRBJ2-7, with 7 bases fitting TRBD2. The CDR3 is made up of 13 amino acids. The germline V gene encodes CDR1 ENHRY and CDR2 SYGVKD. J lost 2 bases, V lost 6 bases, and 4 bases had no gene match. This CDR3 is CAIRGGIAYEQYF. The CDR3 DNA follows: TGTGCCATCAGGGGGGGGATAGCCTACGAGCAGTACTTC.

The CDR3 is CASSSGTSFPNEQFF. In DNA form, the CDR3 reads TGTGCCAGCAGCAGCGGGACTAGCTTTCCCAATGAGCAGTTCTTC. This chain uses TRBV6-6 with TRBJ2-1, with 9 bases fitting TRBD2. This CDR3 spans 15 amino acids. With V trimmed by 6 bases and J by 6 bases, 9 bases remained unmatched. Germline values: CDR1 MNHNY, CDR2 SVGAGI (reference sequence).

This chain uses TRBV29-1 with TRBJ1-1; tentatively, D is TRBD1 (5 bases). In germline, CDR1 is SQVTM, CDR2 ANQGSEA. The CDR3 sequence is 14 residues long. Trimming pared 4 bases from V and 0 bases from J, leaving 12 bases between. CDR3 sequence reads: CSVAGEAMNTEAFF. In DNA, the CDR3 is TGCAGCGTTGCGGGGGAGGCCATGAACACTGAAGCTTTCTTT.

Only one count was recorded for this clone. This sequence joins TRBV13 and TRBJ2-3; the D is unclear. Germline V gene sequence: CDR1 PRHDT, CDR2 FYEKMQ (reference sequence). V was pared by 5 bases and J by 2 bases, with 11 bases between. The CDR3 has 14 amino acids. DNA of the CDR3: TGTGCCAGCAGCCGACGACCCGACACAGATACGCAGTATTTT. Its protein product is CASSRRPDTDTQYF. The full variable domain, its missing parts supplied by reference TRBV13 and TRBJ2-3, is AAGVIQSPRHLIKEKRETATLKCYPIPRHDTVYWYQQGPGQDPQFLISFYEKMQSDKGSIPDRFSAQQFSDYHSELNMSSLELGDSALYFCASSRRPDTDTQYFGPGTRLTVL.

The chain is built from TRBV6-1 and TRBJ2-5; 10 bases align to TRBD2. In germline, CDR1 is MNHNS, CDR2 SASEGT. The CDR3 sequence is 18 residues long. Trimming took 1 base from V and 5 from J; bases not matched to a gene: 13. The CDR3 is CASSEELGLAGVEETQYF. The CDR3 coding sequence is TGTGCCAGCAGTGAAGAATTAGGGCTAGCGGGAGTAGAGGAGACCCAGTACTTC.

J is TRBJ2-7 and V is TRBV7-8; D gene unclear. V lost 1 base and J lost 2, with 9 bases in between. The CDR3 is made up of 14 amino acids. From germline, CDR1 is SGHVS and CDR2 FQNEAQ. The CDR3 sequence: CASSLGLKTYEQYF. In nucleotides, the CDR3 is TGTGCCAGCAGCTTAGGACTGAAGACCTACGAGCAGTACTTC.